This T cell receptor (beta chain) was sequenced in a study of blood T cell repertoires in COVID-19. About the study: The origin of the acute and convalescent COVID-19 samples was the United States, Italy and Spain.

Authors' data handling: From reference gene primer amplification, estimates of nucleated cell counts were derived. This table comes from immunoSEQ multiplex PCR, and its TCRdb copy is limited to in-frame clones, with some not included. D and trimming were read from the DNA, whereas the V and J calls and clone size are those reported in that table. The repertoire consists of 40,000 to 60,000 clones, with approximately 93% occurring once and the leading ten covering roughly 1%. This clone was detected once. J was trimmed by 10 bases and V by 1 base; bases with no gene match: 13. Germline loops: CDR1 LGHDT, CDR2 YNNKEL (reference sequence). CDR3 length: 17 residues.

This receptor was taken from a man in his 60s with COVID-19, enrolled during active disease. Sequencing was carried out using peripheral blood. V usage is TRBV3-1 (or the pseudogene TRBV3-2) and J usage is TRBJ1-4; 9 bases agree with TRBD1. CDR3 residues: CASSQAGTGQRGGKLFF. DNA of the CDR3: TGTGCCAGCAGCCAAGCCGGGACAGGGCAAAGAGGAGGAAAACTGTTTTTT.